These T cell receptor beta chains were read from a single sample in a study of OX40 agonist ivuxolimab in advanced cancers. The assay was immunoSEQ multiplex PCR, and TCRdb's table has in-frame clones only and misses some. The sample yields 82,000 or so clones, approximately 85% seen once. The starting material was CD4+ or CD8+ T cells sorted from blood, obtained in a trial of the OX40 agonist ivuxolimab. These receptor sequences come from an adult with an advanced solid tumor such as melanoma, head and neck, liver or kidney cancer. CDR3s leave out the opening cysteine and the closing phenylalanine or tryptophan. The order of the fields is J gene, V gene, CDR3 protein.

J gene: TRBJ1-1; V gene: TRBV2; CDR3 protein: ASSSTPSDPEAF
J gene: TRBJ2-5; V gene: TRBV2; CDR3 protein: ASSDGRVQETQY
J gene: TRBJ1-1; V gene: TRBV5-1; CDR3 protein: ASSLAWRGNTEAF
J gene: TRBJ2-1; V gene: TRBV11-1; CDR3 protein: ASSLETSEQF
J gene: TRBJ2-7; V gene: TRBV29-1; CDR3 protein: SVSRTGGRIEQY
J gene: TRBJ2-3; V gene: TRBV28; CDR3 protein: ASSRDSTSTDTQY
J gene: TRBJ1-4; V gene: TRBV28; CDR3 protein: ASISIFGTGDSVDEKLF
J gene: TRBJ2-1; V gene: TRBV11-2; CDR3 protein: ASSQRDGGNEQF
J gene: TRBJ1-4; V gene: TRBV19; CDR3 protein: ASSPGRFNEKLF
J gene: TRBJ2-3; V gene: TRBV7-3; CDR3 protein: ASSLGSHTDTQY
J gene: TRBJ2-7; V gene: TRBV13; CDR3 protein: ASRLAGNSYEQY
J gene: TRBJ2-7; V gene: TRBV7-9; CDR3 protein: ASSLIGGSSYEQY
J gene: TRBJ2-1; V gene: TRBV5-1; CDR3 protein: ASSKVQGDDNEQF
J gene: TRBJ2-1; V gene: TRBV27; CDR3 protein: ASTDRFNEQF
J gene: TRBJ1-5; V gene: TRBV5-1; CDR3 protein: ASSLAPSGGMGARSPQPQH
J gene: TRBJ1-1; V gene: TRBV5-1; CDR3 protein: ASRSGHVTEAF
J gene: TRBJ2-3; V gene: TRBV25-1; CDR3 protein: ASSEFGGRGDTQY
J gene: TRBJ1-5; V gene: TRBV9; CDR3 protein: ASSVAPTGEGPQH
J gene: TRBJ1-4; V gene: TRBV5-1; CDR3 protein: ASKCEGRLFYGLF
J gene: TRBJ1-6; V gene: TRBV19; CDR3 protein: ASSIQNSALH
J gene: TRBJ2-1; V gene: TRBV30; CDR3 protein: AWTRGTLGEQF
J gene: TRBJ2-1; V gene: TRBV15; CDR3 protein: ATSRDRDSYNEQF
J gene: TRBJ2-5; V gene: TRBV27; CDR3 protein: ASSLSRGDQETQY